The 16 T cell receptor beta chains listed next were all sequenced from one sample in a study of blood T cell repertoires in COVID-19. Clones were sequenced by immunoSEQ multiplex PCR, and TCRdb holds only the in-frame ones, with some missing. The top ten hold approximately 2.5% of the sample, which has about 230,000 clones, approximately 87% seen once. Sequenced sample: peripheral blood. The receptors originated from a woman in her 70s with active or convalescent COVID-19.

The J gene is TRBJ1-6, the V gene TRBV25-1; TRBD1 is a possible D gene (5 bases). Germline CDR1 MGHDK, CDR2 SYGVNS. Trimming stripped 6 bases from V and 6 bases from J, with 9 bases between. The CDR3 is made up of 13 amino acids. This CDR3 is CASRSQGNSPLHF. The CDR3 region has the DNA TGTGCCAGCAGAAGCCAGGGTAATTCACCCCTCCACTTT.

The CDR3 loop reads CASSITRGTGELFF. CDR3 sequence (DNA): TGTGCCAGTAGTATAACTAGAGGCACCGGGGAGCTGTTTTTT. The chain joins TRBV19 to TRBJ2-2, with TRBD2 as a possible D gene (5 bases). The germline V and J ends were trimmed by 2 bases and 4 bases, with 8 bases remaining between them. This CDR3 spans 14 amino acids. CDR1 and CDR2 from the germline V gene are LNHDA and SQIVND (reference sequence).

This chain links TRBV6-2 or TRBV6-3 with TRBJ1-1; 9 bases map to TRBD1. Germline lookup yields CDR1 MNHEY and CDR2 SVGEGT. V shed 2 bases, J shed 1 base, and the junction held 8 bases outside the gene matches. This CDR3 is 17 amino acids long. In nucleotides, the CDR3 is TGTGCCAGCAGTTACCCTGACAGGGGGAAATCGAACACTGAAGCTTTCTTT. It encodes CASSYPDRGKSNTEAFF.

Remarks on this clone: Since a much larger clone is just one base distant, this may be a read error. The chain recombines TRBV27 with TRBJ1-2, with 8 bases that match TRBD1. The ends lost 4 bases at V and 2 bases at J; junction bases unmatched: 0. The CDR3 is 13 amino acids. CDR1 is MNHEY, CDR2 SMNVEV, per germline (reference sequence). This chain's CDR3 is CASSWTGNYGYTF. The CDR3 coding sequence is TGTGCCAGCAGTTGGACAGGGAACTATGGCTACACCTTC.

The CDR3 is CASSAGGSTDTQYF. The DNA of the CDR3 is TGTGCCAGCAGCGCAGGGGGTAGCACAGATACGCAGTATTTT. The V gene is TRBV11-3, the J gene TRBJ2-3; 7 bases agree with TRBD1. Germline lookup yields CDR1 SGHNT and CDR2 YENEEA. Trimming at V came to 5 bases and at J to 0 bases, leaving 2 bases not matched to a gene. The CDR3 is made up of 14 amino acids.

V gene TRBV5-1 combines with J gene TRBJ1-1, with D maybe TRBD1 (5 bases). V lost 0 bases, J lost 1 base, and 10 bases lay in between. The CDR3 is made up of 15 amino acids. Germline values: CDR1 SGHRS, CDR2 YFSETQ. CDR3 residues: CASSLVGPPNTEAFF. CDR3 DNA: TGCGCCAGCAGCTTGGTGGGGCCCCCGAACACTGAAGCTTTCTTT.

The chain combines TRBV7-2 with TRBJ1-2; D perhaps matches TRBD1 (5 bases). The germline gives CDR1 SGHTA, CDR2 FQGNSA. This CDR3 has 15 residues. V was shortened by 3 bases and J by 5 bases, with 16 bases between the two germline ends. CDR3 DNA sequence: TGTGCCAGCAGCTTCTCGCAGGGTGATGGATATGGCTACACCTTC. Translating gives CASSFSQGDGYGYTF.

The chain is built from TRBV11-2 and TRBJ2-5; TRBD2 aligns across 7 bases. V trimming: 3 bases; J trimming: 1 base; junction bases outside the gene matches: 5. The CDR3 has 15 residues. Germline CDR1 and CDR2: SGHAT and FQNNGV. CDR3 nucleotide sequence: TGTGCCAGCAGCTTGGGGGGGTATATCCAAGAGACCCAGTACTTC. It specifies CASSLGGYIQETQYF.

This sequence joins TRBV7-9 and TRBJ1-3; D call uncertain. V was shortened by 1 base and J by 5 bases, with 9 bases between the two germline ends. Germline values: CDR1 SEHNR, CDR2 FQNEAQ (reference sequence). The CDR3 length is 14 residues. CDR3 region: CASSLDGVRNTIYF. The CDR3 bases are TGTGCCAGCAGCTTAGACGGGGTTAGAAACACCATATATTTT.

The chain is built from TRBV13 and TRBJ2-5, with TRBD2 matching over 9 bases. Unmatched junction bases numbered 7, after V lost 1 base and J lost 4 bases. Germline loops: CDR1 PRHDT, CDR2 FYEKMQ (reference sequence). This CDR3 is built from 16 residues. CDR3 sequence reads: CASSLVAAGGRETQYF. DNA for the CDR3: TGTGCCAGCAGCTTAGTGGCCGCGGGGGGGCGAGAGACCCAGTACTTC. The complete variable domain, with remaining parts taken from reference TRBV13 and TRBJ2-5, reads AAGVIQSPRHLIKEKRETATLKCYPIPRHDTVYWYQQGPGQDPQFLISFYEKMQSDKGSIPDRFSAQQFSDYHSELNMSSLELGDSALYFCASSLVAAGGRETQYFGPGTRLLVL.

V gene TRBV6-5 combines with J gene TRBJ1-5; TRBD1 agrees at 7 bases. V lost 8 bases, J lost 4 bases, and 8 bases stayed unmatched. CDR1 is MNHEY and CDR2 is SVGAGI in the germline V gene. The CDR3 has 14 amino acids. CDR3 sequence reads: CASQGQNVNQPQHF. CDR3 nucleotide sequence: TGTGCCAGCCAGGGACAGAACGTGAATCAGCCCCAGCATTTT.

This chain joins TRBV7-9 and TRBJ1-1; 10 bases match TRBD1. Germline V CDR1 and CDR2: SEHNR, FQNEAQ (reference sequence). J gave up 3 bases and V 3 bases, and 4 bases lay outside the gene matches. This CDR3 is built from 15 residues. The CDR3 sequence is CASSLTGGDDTEAFF. The CDR3 DNA reads as TGTGCCAGCAGCTTGACAGGGGGCGACGACACTGAAGCTTTCTTT.

The J gene is TRBJ2-1, the V gene TRBV24-1; 12 bases are a match to TRBD1. The V and J ends lost 3 bases and 8 bases, in that order; junction bases with no gene match: 16. CDR3 size: 19 residues. The germline CDR1 and CDR2 sequences are KGHDR and SFDVKD. The CDR3 coding sequence is TGTGCCACCAGTGATCCGGGACAGGGGGCTAGCGGGCGGGTGGATGAGCAGTTCTTC. Translation: CATSDPGQGASGRVDEQFF.

J is TRBJ1-5 and V is TRBV7-8; 8 bases line up with TRBD1. V lost 5 bases and J lost 0; bases outside the gene matches: 15. The CDR3 runs to 19 residues. Germline V CDR1 and CDR2: SGHVS, FQNEAQ. The CDR3 reads CASSPTLGTGVHSNQPQHF. The CDR3 nucleotides are TGTGCCAGCAGCCCCACTCTAGGGACAGGAGTTCATAGCAATCAGCCCCAGCATTTT.

This sequence joins TRBV6-5 and TRBJ1-5; D call uncertain. V was clipped by 6 bases and J by 9 bases, with 12 bases between them. Germline loops: CDR1 MNHEY, CDR2 SVGAGI. This CDR3 spans 12 amino acids. The CDR3 DNA follows: TGTGCCAGCAGAAACCCGGCGGGGCCCCAGCATTTT. Amino acid sequence: CASRNPAGPQHF.

This chain's CDR3 is CASSQRGVAGADTQYF. CDR3 coding DNA: TGTGCCAGCAGCCAACGGGGAGTAGCGGGAGCCGATACGCAGTATTTT. The chain joins TRBV5-6 to TRBJ2-3; 9 bases match TRBD2. J lost 6 bases, V lost 4 bases, and 12 bases had no gene match. This CDR3 is built from 16 residues. Germline CDR1 reads SGHDT; CDR2 reads YYEEEE. The variable domain in full, with the rest retrieved from reference TRBV5-6 and TRBJ2-3, is DAGVTQSPTHLIKTRGQQVTLRCSPKSGHDTVSWYQQALGQGPQFIFQYYEEEERQRGNFPDRFSGHQFPNYSSELNVNALLLGDSALYLCASSQRGVAGADTQYFGPGTRLTVL.